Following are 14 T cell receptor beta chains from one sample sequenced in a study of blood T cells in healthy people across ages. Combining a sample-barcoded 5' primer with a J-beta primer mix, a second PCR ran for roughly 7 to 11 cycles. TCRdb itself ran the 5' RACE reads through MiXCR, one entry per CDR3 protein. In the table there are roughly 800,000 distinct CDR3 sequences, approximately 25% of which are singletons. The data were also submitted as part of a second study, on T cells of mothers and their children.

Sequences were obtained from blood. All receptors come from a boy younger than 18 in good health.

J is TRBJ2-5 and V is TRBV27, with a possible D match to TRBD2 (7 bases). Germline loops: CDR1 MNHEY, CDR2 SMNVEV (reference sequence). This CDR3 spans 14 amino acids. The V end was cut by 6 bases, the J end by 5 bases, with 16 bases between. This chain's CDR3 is CASSRSGGWETQYF. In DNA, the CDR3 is TGTGCCAGCAGCAGGTCGGGGGGCTGGGAGACCCAGTACTTC.

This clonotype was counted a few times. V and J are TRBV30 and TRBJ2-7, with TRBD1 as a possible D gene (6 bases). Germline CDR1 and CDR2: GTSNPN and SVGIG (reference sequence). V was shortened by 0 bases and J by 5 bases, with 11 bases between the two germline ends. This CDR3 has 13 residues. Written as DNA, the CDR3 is TGTGCCTGGAGTGTACAGGGTGGCGACGAGCAGTACTTC. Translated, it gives CAWSVQGGDEQYF.

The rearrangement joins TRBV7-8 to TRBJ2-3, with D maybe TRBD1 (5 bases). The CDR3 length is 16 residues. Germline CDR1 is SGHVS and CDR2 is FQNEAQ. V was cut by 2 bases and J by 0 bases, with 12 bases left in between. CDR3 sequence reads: CASSLLTADSTDTQYF. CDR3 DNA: TGTGCCAGCAGCTTATTGACAGCAGATAGCACAGATACGCAGTATTTT.

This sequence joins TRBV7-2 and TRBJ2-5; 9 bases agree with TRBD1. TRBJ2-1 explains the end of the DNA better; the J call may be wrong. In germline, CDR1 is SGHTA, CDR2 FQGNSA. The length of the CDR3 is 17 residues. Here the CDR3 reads CASSLTGGPDSYNEQFF. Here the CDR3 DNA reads TGTGCCAGCAGCTTGACAGGGGGACCTGACTCCTACAATGAGCAGTTCTTC.

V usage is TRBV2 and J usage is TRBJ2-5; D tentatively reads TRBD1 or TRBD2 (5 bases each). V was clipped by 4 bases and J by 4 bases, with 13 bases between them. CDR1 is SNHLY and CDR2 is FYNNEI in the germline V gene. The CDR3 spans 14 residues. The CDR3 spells CASSVEGPPETQYF. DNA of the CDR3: TGTGCCAGCAGTGTAGAGGGACCGCCAGAGACCCAGTACTTC.

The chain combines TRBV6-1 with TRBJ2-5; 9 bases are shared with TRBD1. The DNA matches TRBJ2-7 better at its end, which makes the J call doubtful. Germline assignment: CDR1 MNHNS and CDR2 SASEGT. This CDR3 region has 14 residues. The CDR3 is CASDWGQGTYEQYF. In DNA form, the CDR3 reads TGTGCCAGCGATTGGGGACAGGGTACCTACGAGCAGTACTTC.

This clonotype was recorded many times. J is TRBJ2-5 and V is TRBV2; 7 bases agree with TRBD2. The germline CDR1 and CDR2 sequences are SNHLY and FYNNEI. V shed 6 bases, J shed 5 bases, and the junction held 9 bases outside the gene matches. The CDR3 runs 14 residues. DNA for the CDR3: TGTGCCAGCAGATTCACTAGCGCCGGGGAGACCCAGTACTTC. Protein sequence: CASRFTSAGETQYF. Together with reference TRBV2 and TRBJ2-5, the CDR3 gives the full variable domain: EPEVTQTPSHQVTQMGQEVILRCVPISNHLYFYWYRQILGQKVEFLVSFYNNEISEKSEIFDDQFSVERPDGSNFTLKIRSTKLEDSAMYFCASRFTSAGETQYFGPGTRLLVL.

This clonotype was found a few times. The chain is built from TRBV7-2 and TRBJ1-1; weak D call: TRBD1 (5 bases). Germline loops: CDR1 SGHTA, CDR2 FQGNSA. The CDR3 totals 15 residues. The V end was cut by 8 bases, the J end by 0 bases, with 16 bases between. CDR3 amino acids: CASGDGGALNTEAFF. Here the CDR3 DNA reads TGTGCCAGCGGAGACGGTGGGGCCCTGAACACTGAAGCTTTCTTT.

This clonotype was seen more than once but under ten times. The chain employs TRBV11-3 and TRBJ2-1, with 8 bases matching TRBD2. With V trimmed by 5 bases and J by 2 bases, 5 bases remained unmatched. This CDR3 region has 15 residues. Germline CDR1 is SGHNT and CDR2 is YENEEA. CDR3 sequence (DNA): TGTGCCAGCAGCCCACGGGGGGGGCCCTACAATGAGCAGTTCTTC. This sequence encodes CASSPRGGPYNEQFF. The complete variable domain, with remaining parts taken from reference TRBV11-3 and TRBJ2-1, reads EAGVVQSPRYKIIEKKQPVAFWCNPISGHNTLYWYLQNLGQGPELLIRYENEEAVDDSQLPKDRFSAERLKGVDSTLKIQPAELGDSAVYLCASSPRGGPYNEQFFGPGTRLTVL.

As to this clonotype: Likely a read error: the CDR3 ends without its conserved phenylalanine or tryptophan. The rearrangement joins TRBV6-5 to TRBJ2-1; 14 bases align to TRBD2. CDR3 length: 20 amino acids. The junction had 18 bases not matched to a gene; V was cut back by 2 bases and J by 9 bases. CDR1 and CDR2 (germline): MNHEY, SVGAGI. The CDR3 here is CASSYVGLAGGGVVGSEQFL. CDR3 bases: TGTGCCAGCAGTTACGTAGGACTAGCGGGAGGTGGTGTGGTGGGTTCTGAGCAGTTCCTC.

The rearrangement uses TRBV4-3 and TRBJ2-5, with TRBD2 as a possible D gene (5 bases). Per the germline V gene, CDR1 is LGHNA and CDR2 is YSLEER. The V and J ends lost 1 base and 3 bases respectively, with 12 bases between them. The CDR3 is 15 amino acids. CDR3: CASSQGGVVKETQYF. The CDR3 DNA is TGCGCCAGCAGCCAAGGGGGAGTAGTGAAAGAGACCCAGTACTTC.

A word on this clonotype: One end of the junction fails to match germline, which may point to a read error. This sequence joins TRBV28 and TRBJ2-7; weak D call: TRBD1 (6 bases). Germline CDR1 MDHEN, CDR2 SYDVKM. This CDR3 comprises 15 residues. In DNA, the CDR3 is TGCGCCAGCAGTTTAAGTATCAGGGGCGCCTACGAGCAGTACTTC. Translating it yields CASSLSIRGAYEQYF.

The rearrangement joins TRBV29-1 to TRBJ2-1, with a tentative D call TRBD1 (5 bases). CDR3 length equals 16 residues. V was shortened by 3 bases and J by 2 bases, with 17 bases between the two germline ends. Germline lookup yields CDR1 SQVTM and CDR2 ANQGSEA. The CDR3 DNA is TGCAGCGTTGAGCCCCCTGGAGCCAGGGCCTACAATGAGCAGTTCTTC. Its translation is CSVEPPGARAYNEQFF.

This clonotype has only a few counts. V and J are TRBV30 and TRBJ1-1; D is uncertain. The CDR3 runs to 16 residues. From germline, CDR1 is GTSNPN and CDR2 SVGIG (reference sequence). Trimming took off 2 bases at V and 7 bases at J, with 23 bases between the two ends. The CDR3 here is CAWSPTLAGRIREAFF. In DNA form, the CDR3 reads TGTGCCTGGAGTCCTACCTTGGCAGGCCGAATTCGTGAAGCTTTCTTT.